This TCR beta chain was obtained from a study of T cells in Graves' hyperthyroidism and ophthalmopathy. In the case of this clonotype: Antigen unknown.

Researchers amplified the TCR beta CDR3 regions from RNA transcripts. In the first-round RT-PCR of the TCR CDR3, the HTBI primer set was used. Via MiXCR, TCRdb re-called the multiplex PCR reads, giving one row per CDR3 protein. The sample includes a few hundred thousand distinct CDR3 sequences, 16% of them seen just once. Study findings and constraints: Blood also held most thyroid clonotypes expanded beyond 0.001.

V lost 0 bases and J 4 bases, leaving 10 bases between the germline ends. The V gene's germline CDR1 is DFQATT and CDR2 SNEGSKA (reference sequence). The CDR3 covers 14 residues. The TCR sequence derives from a woman aged 40 to 50 with Graves' ophthalmopathy. This chain connects TRBV20-1 to TRBJ1-5; D unresolved. The specimen sequenced was blood. CDR3 loop: CSARDPTSNQPQHF. Written as DNA, the CDR3 is TGCAGTGCTAGAGATCCGACATCTAATCAGCCCCAGCATTTT.